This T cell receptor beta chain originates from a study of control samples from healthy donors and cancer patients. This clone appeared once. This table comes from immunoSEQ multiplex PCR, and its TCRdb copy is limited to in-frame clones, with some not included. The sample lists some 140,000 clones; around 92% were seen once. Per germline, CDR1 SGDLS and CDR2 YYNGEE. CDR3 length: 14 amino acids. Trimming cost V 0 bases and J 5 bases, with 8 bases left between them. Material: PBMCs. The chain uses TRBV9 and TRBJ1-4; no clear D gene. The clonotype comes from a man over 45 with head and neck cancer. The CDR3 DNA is TGTGCCAGCAGCGTAGGTGGGCCGAATGAAAAACTGTTTTTT. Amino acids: CASSVGGPNEKLFF. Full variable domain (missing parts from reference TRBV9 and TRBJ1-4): DSGVTQTPKHLITATGQRVTLRCSPRSGDLSVYWYQQSLDQGLQFLIQYYNGEERAKGNILERFSAQQFPDLHSELNLSSLELGDSALYFCASSVGGPNEKLFFGSGTQLSVL.